This TCR beta chain was identified in a study of blood T cell repertoires in COVID-19 (dated by TCRdb to about 2020). As for the study more broadly: Collaborator samples came from the United States, Italy and Spain and covered acute and convalescent phases of COVID-19. The prospective study material was composed of cDNA or gDNA derived from T cells, B-cell-depleted T cells, or PBMCs. Deeply sampled blood TCRbeta repertoires from subjects exposed to, actively infected with, or recovered from COVID-19 were included in the dataset. The repertoires were made available in a free public database intended to serve as a resource for research on the immune response to SARS-CoV-2. The samples were drawn from the first 160 participants of the ongoing ImmuneRACE study and from 1,200 or so subjects provided by 6 global collaborators. The sample metadata nearly always contained a de-identified subject ID, COVID-19 status, age in years and sex. Where available, HLA class I and class II types were taken from metadata supplied by the sample provider and were not determined by assay-based typing.

TCRbeta CDR3 regions were amplified from genomic DNA by means of the immunoSEQ Assay, a bias-controlled multiplex PCR. The paper's data handling went like this. Nucleated cell counts per sample were estimated from amplification of reference gene primers within the assay. To quantify the absolute abundance of each unique TCRbeta CDR3 rearrangement, sequence reads were collapsed and filtered. For each sample, productive Simpson clonality was calculated by taking the square root of Simpson's diversity index across productive rearrangements. Drawn from immuneACCESS, this table holds only the in-frame rearrangements with V and J called that TCRdb kept. Clones are partly lost; checked studies trace under half to an unresolved V gene and leave the rest unexplained. V and J calls and clone size follow that table, whereas D and trimming were derived from the DNA. Recorded for this sample are about 160,000 clones; 80% to 90% of them occurred a single time. Less than 5% of the sample belongs to the ten largest clones.

Trimming removed 5 bases from V and 5 bases from J; the gene matches leave 7 bases unexplained. Including the terminal cysteine and phenylalanine, the CDR3 comprises 14 residues. Solely the CDR3 DNA is kept, with 42 bases framed from the first base. For CDR1 and CDR2, the germline V gene lists SGHRS and YFSETQ. General conclusions and limits of the study: The quantity of clinical and demographic metadata differed by source and by participant and was supplied without curation.

A second Seattle source provided samples from volunteer blood donors who had recovered from COVID-19. Collaborating institutions collected whole blood in K2EDTA tubes following their own protocols. For TCRbeta analysis, collaborators shipped samples as frozen whole blood, isolated PBMCs, or DNA extracted from either of those sample types. Comments on this clone: Its target antigen remains unknown. Base qualities are not recorded, but no much larger clone differs from it by a single base.

The specimen was peripheral blood. This clonotype originated in a woman aged 55-70 years who had recovered from COVID-19. The chain is assembled from TRBV5-1 and TRBJ2-3; 8 middle bases align to TRBD2. DNA sequence: TGCGCCAGCAGTTTTAGCGGGGCTGAAGATACGCAGTATTTT. This is translated as CASSFSGAEDTQYF.